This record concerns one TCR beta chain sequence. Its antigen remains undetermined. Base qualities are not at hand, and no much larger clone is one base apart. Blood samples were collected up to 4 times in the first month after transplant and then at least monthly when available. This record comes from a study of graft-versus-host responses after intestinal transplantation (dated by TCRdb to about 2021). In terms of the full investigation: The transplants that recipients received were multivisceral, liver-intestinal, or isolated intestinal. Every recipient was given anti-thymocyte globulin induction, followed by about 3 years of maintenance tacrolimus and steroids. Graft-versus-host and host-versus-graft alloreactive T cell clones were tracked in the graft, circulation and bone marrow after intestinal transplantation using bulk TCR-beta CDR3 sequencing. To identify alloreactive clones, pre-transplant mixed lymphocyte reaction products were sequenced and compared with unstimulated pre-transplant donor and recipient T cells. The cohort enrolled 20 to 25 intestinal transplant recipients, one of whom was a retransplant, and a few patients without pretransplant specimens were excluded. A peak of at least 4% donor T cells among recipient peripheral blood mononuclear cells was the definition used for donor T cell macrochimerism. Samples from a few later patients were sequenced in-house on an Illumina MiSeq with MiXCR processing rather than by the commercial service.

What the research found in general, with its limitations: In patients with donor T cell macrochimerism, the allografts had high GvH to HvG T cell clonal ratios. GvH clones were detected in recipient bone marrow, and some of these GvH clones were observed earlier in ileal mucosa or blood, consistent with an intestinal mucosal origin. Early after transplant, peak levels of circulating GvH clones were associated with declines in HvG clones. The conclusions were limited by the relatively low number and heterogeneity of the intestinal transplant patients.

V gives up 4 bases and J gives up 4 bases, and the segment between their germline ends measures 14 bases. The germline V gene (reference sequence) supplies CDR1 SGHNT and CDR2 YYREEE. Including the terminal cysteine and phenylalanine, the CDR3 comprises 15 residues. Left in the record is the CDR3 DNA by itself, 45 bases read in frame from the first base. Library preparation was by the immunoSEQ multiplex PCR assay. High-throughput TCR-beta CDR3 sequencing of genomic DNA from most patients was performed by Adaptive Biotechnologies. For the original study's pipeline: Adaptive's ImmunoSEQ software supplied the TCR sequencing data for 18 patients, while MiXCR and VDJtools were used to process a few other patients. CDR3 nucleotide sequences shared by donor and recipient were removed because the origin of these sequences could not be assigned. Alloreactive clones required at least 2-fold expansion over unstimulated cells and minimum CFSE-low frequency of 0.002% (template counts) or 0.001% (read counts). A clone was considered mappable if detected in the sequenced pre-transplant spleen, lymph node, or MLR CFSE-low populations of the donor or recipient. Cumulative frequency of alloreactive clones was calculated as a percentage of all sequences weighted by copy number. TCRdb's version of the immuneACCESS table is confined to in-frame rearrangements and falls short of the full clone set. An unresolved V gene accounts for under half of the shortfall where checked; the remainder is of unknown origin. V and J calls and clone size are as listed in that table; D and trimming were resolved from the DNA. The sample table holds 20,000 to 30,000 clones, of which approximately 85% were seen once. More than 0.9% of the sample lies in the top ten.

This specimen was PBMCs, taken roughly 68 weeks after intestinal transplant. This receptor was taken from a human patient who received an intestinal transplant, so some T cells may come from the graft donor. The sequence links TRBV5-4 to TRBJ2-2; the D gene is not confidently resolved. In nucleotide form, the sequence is TGTGCCAGCAGCCATCCCCAGGATCCCACCGGGGAGCTGTTTTTT. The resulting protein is CASSHPQDPTGELFF.